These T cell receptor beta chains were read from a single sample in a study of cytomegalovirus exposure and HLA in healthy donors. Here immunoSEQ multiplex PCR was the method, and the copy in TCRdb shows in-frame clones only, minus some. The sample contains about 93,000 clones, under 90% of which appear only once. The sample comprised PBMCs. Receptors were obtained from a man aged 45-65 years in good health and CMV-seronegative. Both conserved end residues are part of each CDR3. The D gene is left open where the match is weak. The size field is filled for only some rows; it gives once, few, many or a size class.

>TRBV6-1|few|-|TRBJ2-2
TGTGCCAGCATGGACAGCAACACCGGGGAGCTGTTTTTT
CASMDSNTGELFF
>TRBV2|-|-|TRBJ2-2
TGTGCCAGCAGTGATCCTGGGGCGGCGGGAAACACCGGGGAGCTGTTTTTT
CASSDPGAAGNTGELFF
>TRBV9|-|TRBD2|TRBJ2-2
TGTGCCAGCAGCGCAGCGGGAGCCTCCGGGGAGCTGTTTTTT
CASSAAGASGELFF
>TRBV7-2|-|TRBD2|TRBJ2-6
TGTGCCAGCGGCGGCGGGAGAGCTGGGGCCAACGTCCTGACTTTC
CASGGGRAGANVLTF
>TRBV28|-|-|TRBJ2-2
TGTGCCAGCTACTCAGGGGGAGGGAACACCGGGGAGCTGTTTTTT
CASYSGGGNTGELFF
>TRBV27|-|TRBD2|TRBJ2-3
TGTGCCAGCAGTTTCCAAACTAGCGGGCTGACAGATACGCAGTATTTT
CASSFQTSGLTDTQYF
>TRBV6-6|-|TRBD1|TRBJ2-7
TGTGCCAGCAGCCGGGGACAGTACGAGCAGTACTTC
CASSRGQYEQYF
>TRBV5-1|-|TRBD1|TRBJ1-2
TGCGCCAGCAGCTTGGAGTCCCAGGGGGCGCGGGGCTACACCTTC
CASSLESQGARGYTF
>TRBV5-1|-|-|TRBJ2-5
TGCGCCAGCAGCTTGGCCGACCCAGAAGGGGCGGAGACCCAGTACTTC
CASSLADPEGAETQYF
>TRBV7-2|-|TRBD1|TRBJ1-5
TGTGCCAGCAGCTTAGGCCTTGGACAGGGTTTGAGCAATCAGCCCCAGCATTTT
CASSLGLGQGLSNQPQHF
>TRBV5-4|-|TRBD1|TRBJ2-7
TGTGCCAGCAGCCCCGGGACAGGGGGAGGTTTCACCTACGAGCAGTACTTC
CASSPGTGGGFTYEQYF
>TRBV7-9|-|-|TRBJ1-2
TGTGCCAGCAGCGCACAGGGTCCCAACTATGGCTACACCTTC
CASSAQGPNYGYTF
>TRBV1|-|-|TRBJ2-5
TGCACCAGCAGCCAAGGGAACCTCGCGGGAGGAGGGGAGACCCAGTACTTC
CTSSQGNLAGGGETQYF
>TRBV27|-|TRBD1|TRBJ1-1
TGTGCCAGCAGTTCTCCCCCCGGGACAGGGATCACTGAAGCTTTCTTT
CASSSPPGTGITEAFF
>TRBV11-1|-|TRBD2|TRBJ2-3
TGTGCCAGCAGCTCCGGACGGACTAGCGGGTCCACAGATACGCAGTATTTT
CASSSGRTSGSTDTQYF
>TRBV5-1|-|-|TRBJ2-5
TGCGCCAGCAGCACAATGGACAGAGCCCAAGAGACCCAGTACTTC
CASSTMDRAQETQYF
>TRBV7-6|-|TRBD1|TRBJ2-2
TGTGCCAGCAGCCTCCTTAGCCCCAGGGGGACCGGGGAGCTGTTTTTT
CASSLLSPRGTGELFF